A single sample gave rise to the 14 T cell receptor beta chains below, sequenced in a study of molecular identifiers for immune sequencing clone quantification. TCRdb fed the PCR reads into MiXCR, producing one record per CDR3 protein. The sample has some 88,000 distinct CDR3 sequences; around 20% are singletons. The specimen sequenced was naive CD8+ T cells from blood, with Jurkat cell RNA spiked in. Subset meaning: FACS-sorted CD8+CD4-CCR7+CD45RA+ naive T cells. These receptors all come from a human donor in good health. Some libraries in this study had Jurkat cell RNA spiked in.

In this sample, this clonotype turned up many times. J is TRBJ2-7 and V is TRBV4-3; D is perhaps TRBD2 (5 bases). CDR1 LGHNA and CDR2 YSLEER come from the germline V gene. Trimming pared 1 base from V and 0 bases from J, leaving 7 bases between. The CDR3 is 14 amino acids. For the CDR3, the DNA is TGCGCCAGCAGCCAAGTAACTAGCTCCTACGAGCAGTACTTC. This translates into CASSQVTSSYEQYF.

There are a few counts of this clonotype. This rearrangement joins TRBV12-3 or TRBV12-4 to TRBJ2-7; 8 bases line up with TRBD2. The V and J ends lost 2 bases and 3 bases, in that order; junction bases with no gene match: 6. The CDR3 contains 15 residues. In nucleotides, the CDR3 is TGTGCCAGCAGTTTATCGGCTAGCGGGTACTACGAGCAGTACTTC. This gives the protein CASSLSASGYYEQYF.

The CDR3 region is CSVGQGSYGYTF. DNA for the CDR3: TGCAGCGTTGGACAGGGGAGCTATGGCTACACCTTC. This chain connects TRBV29-1 to TRBJ1-2; 8 bases map to TRBD1. Trimming took 4 bases from V and 4 from J; bases not matched to a gene: 2. Germline CDR1 reads SQVTM; CDR2 reads ANQGSEA. This CDR3 comprises 12 residues.

This clonotype was observed a handful of times. This clone may be a read error of a much larger clone one base away. The rearrangement joins TRBV7-8 to TRBJ2-7; D unclear. The CDR3 contains 14 residues. CDR1 and CDR2 from the germline V gene are SGHVS and FQNEAQ. DNA for the CDR3: TGTGTCAGCAGCCCCAGTGGCGAAAGCTACGAGCAGTACTTC. Protein sequence: CVSSPSGESYEQYF.

This clonotype showed up just a few times. CDR3 residues: CASSRQGGEAFF. Here the CDR3 DNA reads TGTGCCAGCAGCCGCCAGGGGGGTGAAGCTTTCTTT. The chain employs TRBV28 and TRBJ1-1, with 7 bases matching TRBD1. This CDR3 has 12 amino acids. The germline V gene has CDR1 MDHEN and CDR2 SYDVKM. Unmatched junction bases numbered 5, after V lost 6 bases and J lost 7 bases.

In this sample, this clonotype turned up many times. V is TRBV11-3 and J is TRBJ1-5, with 7 bases fitting TRBD1. The CDR3 is made up of 15 amino acids. Germline loops: CDR1 SGHNT, CDR2 YENEEA. The trim removed 5 bases at V and 0 bases at J, leaving 4 bases unmatched. This chain's CDR3 is CASSTRGTSNQPQHF. The CDR3 DNA reads as TGTGCCAGCAGCACCAGGGGGACTAGCAATCAGCCCCAGCATTTT.

This clonotype came up many times. CDR3 sequence (DNA): TGTGCCTGGAGTCCTGGGGCCAACGTCCTGACTTTC. Translated: CAWSPGANVLTF. V usage is TRBV30 and J usage is TRBJ2-6, with D unclear. V was pared by 2 bases and J by 2 bases, with 1 base between. The CDR3 covers 12 residues. Germline CDR1 and CDR2: GTSNPN and SVGIG (reference sequence).

The J gene is TRBJ2-7, the V gene TRBV29-1; a weak D match, TRBD2 (5 bases). The CDR3 is 13 residues long. The V end lost 2 bases, the J end lost 4 bases, and 12 bases lay between the germline ends. The germline V gene has CDR1 SQVTM and CDR2 ANQGSEA. CDR3 sequence (DNA): TGCAGCGTTGAACGGGAAACCACGTACGAGCAGTACTTC. This translates into CSVERETTYEQYF.

The chain employs TRBV13 and TRBJ1-1; D may be TRBD1 (6 bases). The germline CDR1 and CDR2 sequences are PRHDT and FYEKMQ (reference sequence). The CDR3 length is 14 residues. Trimming cost V 7 bases and J 4 bases, with 16 bases left between them. The CDR3 reads CASTEGVRGTEAFF. The CDR3 nucleotides are TGTGCCAGCACTGAGGGGGTTCGGGGCACTGAAGCTTTCTTT.

This clonotype has more than one count but fewer than ten. A much larger clone differs from this one at a single base, so this may be a read error. As DNA, the CDR3 is TGTGCCAGCAGTAAGAACTGGGGGTTCGGCACAGATACGCAGTATTTT. This encodes CASSKNWGFGTDTQYF. The chain carries TRBV6-5 and TRBJ2-3, with D perhaps being TRBD1 or TRBD2 (5 bases each). The germline gives CDR1 MNHEY, CDR2 SVGAGI. Deletions cut 5 bases from V and 1 base from J, with 16 bases between. The CDR3 contains 16 residues.

In this sample, this clonotype is medium-sized. The chain uses TRBV7-2 and TRBJ2-3; no clear D. The CDR3 totals 14 residues. V lost 2 bases and J 6 bases, leaving 12 bases between the germline ends. Germline V gene sequence: CDR1 SGHTA, CDR2 FQGNSA. CDR3 amino acids: CASSLSPVPDTQYF. The CDR3 DNA follows: TGTGCCAGCAGCTTATCTCCGGTTCCGGATACGCAGTATTTT.

This clonotype came up many times. The chain recombines TRBV6-6 with TRBJ2-3, with D perhaps TRBD2 (6 bases). CDR1 is MNHNY, CDR2 SVGAGI, per germline (reference sequence). CDR3 length: 13 residues. With 7 bases removed from V and 2 bases from J, the gap between germline ends came to 10 bases. CDR3: CASTAGLTDTQYF. DNA for the CDR3: TGTGCCAGCACGGCGGGACTCACAGATACGCAGTATTTT.

For the CDR3, the DNA is TGTGCCAGCATTTCGAGGGACTACGAGCAGTACTTC. This encodes CASISRDYEQYF. The chain recombines TRBV2 with TRBJ2-7; D perhaps matches TRBD2 (5 bases). Germline assignment: CDR1 SNHLY and CDR2 FYNNEI. This CDR3 has 12 residues. V was cut by 7 bases and J by 3 bases, with 10 bases left in between.

This clonotype was observed a handful of times. The chain combines TRBV13 with TRBJ2-1, with a tentative D call TRBD2 (7 bases). Per germline, CDR1 PRHDT and CDR2 FYEKMQ (reference sequence). The CDR3 runs 15 residues. V was shortened by 4 bases and J by 9 bases, with 19 bases between the two germline ends. CDR3 bases: TGTGCCAGCAGCTCCGGACTAGGGGGATGGGGTGAGCAGTTCTTC. Translated, it gives CASSSGLGGWGEQFF.